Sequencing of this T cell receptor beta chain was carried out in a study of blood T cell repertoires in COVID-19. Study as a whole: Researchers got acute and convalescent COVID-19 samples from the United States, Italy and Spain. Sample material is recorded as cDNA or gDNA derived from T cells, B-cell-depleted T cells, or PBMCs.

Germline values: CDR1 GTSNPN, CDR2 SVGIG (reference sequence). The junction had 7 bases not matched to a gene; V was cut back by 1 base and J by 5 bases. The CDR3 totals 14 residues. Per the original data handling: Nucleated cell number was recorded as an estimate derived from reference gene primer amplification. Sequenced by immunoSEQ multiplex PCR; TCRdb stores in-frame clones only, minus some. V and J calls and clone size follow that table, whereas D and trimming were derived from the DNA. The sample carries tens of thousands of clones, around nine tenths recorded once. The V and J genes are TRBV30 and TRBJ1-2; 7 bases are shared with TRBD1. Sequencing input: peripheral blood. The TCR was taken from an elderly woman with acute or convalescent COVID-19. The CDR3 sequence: CAWSGTGTVYGYTF. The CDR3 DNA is TGTGCCTGGAGTGGTACGGGGACAGTTTATGGCTACACCTTC.